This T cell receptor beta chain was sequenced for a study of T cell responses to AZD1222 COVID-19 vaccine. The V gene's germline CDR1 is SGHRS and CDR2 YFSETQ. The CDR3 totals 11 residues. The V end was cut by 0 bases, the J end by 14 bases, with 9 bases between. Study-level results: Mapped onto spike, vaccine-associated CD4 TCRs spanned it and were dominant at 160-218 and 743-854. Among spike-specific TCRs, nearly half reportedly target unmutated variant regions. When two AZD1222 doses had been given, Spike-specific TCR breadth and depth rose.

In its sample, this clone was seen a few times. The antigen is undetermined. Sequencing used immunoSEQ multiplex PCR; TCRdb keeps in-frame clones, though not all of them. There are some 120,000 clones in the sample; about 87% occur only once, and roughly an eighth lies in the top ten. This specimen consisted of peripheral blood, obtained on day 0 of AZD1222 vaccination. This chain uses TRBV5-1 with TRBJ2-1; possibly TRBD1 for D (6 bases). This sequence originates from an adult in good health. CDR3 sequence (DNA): TGCGCCAGCAGCTTGGGACCAGGGGAGTTCTTC. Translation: CASSLGPGEFF.